Following are 15 T cell receptor beta chains from one sample sequenced in a study of T-cell memory formation after mild COVID-19. TCRdb ran MiXCR on the 5' RACE reads and lists one entry per CDR3 protein. The sample yields 350,000 to 500,000 distinct CDR3 sequences, about 20% seen once. The specimen sequenced was PBMCs or a T cell subset sorted from them (not recorded which). Source of these receptors: a man between 18 and 29 years old who had mild COVID-19 (a few samples of this study predate the infection). Cell type and time point are not known.

This chain connects TRBV11-2 to TRBJ2-3; D possibly matches TRBD1 or TRBD2 (5 bases each). CDR3 length: 22 residues. Germline V lookup: CDR1 SGHAT, CDR2 FQNNGV. With 1 base removed from V and 0 bases from J, the gap between germline ends came to 29 bases. The chain's CDR3 is CASSLGPRDPYRAPFSTDTQYF. CDR3 sequence (DNA): TGTGCCAGCAGCTTAGGCCCCCGGGACCCCTATCGAGCACCGTTTAGCACAGATACGCAGTATTTT.

The chain uses TRBV7-2 and TRBJ2-1; D not certain. The V gene lost 1 base and the J gene lost 11 bases, with 18 bases spanning the gap. The CDR3 is made up of 15 amino acids. Germline values: CDR1 SGHTA, CDR2 FQGNSA. This chain's CDR3 is CASSLGDGQMNKQFF. The CDR3 DNA is TGTGCCAGCAGCTTAGGGGATGGGCAGATGAATAAGCAGTTCTTC.

This clonotype was counted a few times. The chain recombines TRBV6-5 with TRBJ2-7; 11 positions agree with TRBD1. The CDR3 has 16 residues. V lost 0 bases, J lost 2 bases, and 3 bases stayed unmatched. Germline CDR1 is MNHEY and CDR2 is SVGAGI. The CDR3 region has the DNA TGTGCCAGCAGTTACTCCCGGACAGGGGGCCCCTACGAGCAGTACTTC. It codes for CASSYSRTGGPYEQYF.

In its sample, this clonotype was seen a few times. The J gene is TRBJ2-1, the V gene TRBV7-9, with TRBD1 matching 9 bases. The germline CDR1 and CDR2 sequences are SEHNR and FQNEAQ (reference sequence). The CDR3 has 15 amino acids. V lost 4 bases to trimming and J lost 8 bases; unmatched junction nucleotides: 9. CDR3 nucleotide sequence: TGTGCCAGCAGCTCCCCCACGGGACAGGGCTATGAGCAGTTCTTC. Translating gives CASSSPTGQGYEQFF.

The chain recombines TRBV6-5 with TRBJ2-2; a weak D match, TRBD2 (7 bases). V was clipped by 6 bases and J by 4 bases, with 15 bases between them. The CDR3 is 15 residues long. Germline V gene lookup returns CDR1 MNHEY and CDR2 SVGAGI. CDR3 protein: CASSLGGAGTGELFF. CDR3 nucleotide sequence: TGTGCCAGCAGCCTTGGGGGGGCAGGCACCGGGGAGCTGTTTTTT.

This chain uses TRBV16 with TRBJ1-2; TRBD1 is a possible D gene (6 bases). The CDR3 has 14 residues. CDR1 KGHSY and CDR2 FQNENV come from the germline V gene. V dropped 4 bases and J dropped 8 bases, with 17 bases sitting between them. The CDR3 nucleotides read TGTGCCAGCAGCCCCCAGGCGGGGGGGACAGGCTACACCTTC. It encodes CASSPQAGGTGYTF.

The table lists this clonotype with a few counts. V usage is TRBV6-6 and J usage is TRBJ2-4; D ambiguous. V gave up 5 bases and J gave up 8 bases, with 7 bases separating them. This CDR3 contains 11 residues. The V gene's germline CDR1 is MNHNY and CDR2 SVGAGI (reference sequence). The CDR3 reads CASSHQDIQYF. For the CDR3, the DNA is TGTGCCAGCAGTCACCAGGACATTCAGTACTTC.

V is TRBV9 and J is TRBJ2-2; 8 positions match TRBD1. Germline V gene data show CDR1 as SGDLS and CDR2 as YYNGEE. V was clipped by 8 bases and J by 4 bases; unmatched bases: 13. This CDR3 comprises 16 residues. The CDR3 loop is CASSYGGQASTGELFF. The CDR3 region has the DNA TGTGCCAGTTCATATGGGGGACAGGCTAGCACCGGGGAGCTGTTTTTT.

This clonotype showed up many times. The J gene is TRBJ2-5, the V gene TRBV30, with D maybe TRBD2 (5 bases). V dropped 3 bases and J dropped 1 base, with 9 bases sitting between them. This CDR3 spans 13 amino acids. The germline V gene encodes CDR1 GTSNPN and CDR2 SVGIG (reference sequence). In nucleotides, the CDR3 is TGTGCCTGGAGAGCGGCAGCCCAAGAGACCCAGTACTTC. Its protein is CAWRAAAQETQYF.

This clonotype was seen only once. The chain recombines TRBV5-5 with TRBJ1-6; 7 bases align to TRBD1. J lost 9 bases, V lost 1 base, and 7 bases had no gene match. The CDR3 runs to 15 residues. Germline values: CDR1 SGHKS, CDR2 YYEKEE (reference sequence). The CDR3: CASSLSRTGGSPLHF. The CDR3 nucleotides are TGTGCCAGCAGCTTGTCGCGGACAGGAGGTTCACCCCTCCACTTT.

The genes are TRBV6-2 or TRBV6-3 and TRBJ2-7; TRBD1 agrees at 10 bases. The CDR3 has 15 amino acids. The junction had 9 bases not matched to a gene; V was cut back by 7 bases and J by 3 bases. Germline lookup yields CDR1 MNHEY and CDR2 SVGEGT. CDR3 nucleotide sequence: TGTGCCAGCACGGGCCCGGGACAGGGGCACTACGAGCAGTACTTC. Amino acid sequence: CASTGPGQGHYEQYF.

This clonotype was seen ten or more times. The CDR3 region is CASSQDLFSPLHF. In DNA, the CDR3 is TGCGCCAGCAGCCAAGATCTATTTTCACCCCTCCACTTT. The chain couples TRBV4-3 to TRBJ1-6, with D uncertain. Deletions cut 0 bases from V and 9 bases from J, with 6 bases between. This CDR3 has 13 residues. Looked up from germline, CDR1 is LGHNA and CDR2 is YSLEER.

V gene TRBV2 combines with J gene TRBJ1-2, with 8 bases lining up with TRBD1. J was trimmed by 0 bases and V by 4 bases; bases with no gene match: 7. This CDR3 region has 16 residues. CDR1 and CDR2 from the germline V gene are SNHLY and FYNNEI. The CDR3 region is CASSARQGLANYGYTF. CDR3 sequence (DNA): TGTGCCAGCAGTGCCCGACAGGGGTTAGCTAACTATGGCTACACCTTC.

This chain uses TRBV3-1 with TRBJ2-6; D remains ambiguous. Germline-derived CDR1 and CDR2 are LGHDT and YNNKEL (reference sequence). Trimming removed 3 bases at V and 4 bases at J, with 22 bases between. The CDR3 contains 19 residues. The CDR3 region has the DNA TGTGCCAGCAGCCATGATCCGAAGATGGCGGTTCAGGGGGCCAACGTCCTGACTTTC. This gives the protein CASSHDPKMAVQGANVLTF.

This clonotype has just a few counts. The V call is TRBV10-2, the J call TRBJ2-7, with 8 bases lining up with TRBD1. The V and J ends lost 6 bases and 3 bases, in that order; junction bases with no gene match: 1. This CDR3 is 12 amino acids long. Germline CDR1 reads WSHSY; CDR2 reads SAAADI. The CDR3 DNA sequence: TGCGCCAGCAGAGGGACAGGCTACGAGCAGTACTTC. Protein sequence: CASRGTGYEQYF.